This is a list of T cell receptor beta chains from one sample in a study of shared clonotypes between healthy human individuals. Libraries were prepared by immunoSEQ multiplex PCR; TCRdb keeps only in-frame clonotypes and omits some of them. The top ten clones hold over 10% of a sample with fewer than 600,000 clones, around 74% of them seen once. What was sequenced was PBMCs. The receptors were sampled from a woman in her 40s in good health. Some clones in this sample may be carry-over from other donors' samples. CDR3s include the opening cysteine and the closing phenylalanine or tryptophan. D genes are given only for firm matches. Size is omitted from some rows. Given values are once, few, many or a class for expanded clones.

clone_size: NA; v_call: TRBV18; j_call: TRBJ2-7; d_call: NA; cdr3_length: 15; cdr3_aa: CASSPFAPDFYEQYF; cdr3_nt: TGTGCCAGCTCACCATTCGCGCCCGACTTCTACGAGCAGTACTTC
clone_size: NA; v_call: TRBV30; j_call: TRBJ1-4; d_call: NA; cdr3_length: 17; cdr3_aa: CAWDSVGFPSTNEKLFF; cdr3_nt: TGTGCCTGGGACAGTGTGGGGTTTCCGTCAACTAATGAAAAACTGTTTTTT
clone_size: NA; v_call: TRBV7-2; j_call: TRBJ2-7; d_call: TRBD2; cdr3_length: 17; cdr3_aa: CASSRSPSGRGSYEQYF; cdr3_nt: TGTGCCAGCAGCCGGTCGCCTAGCGGGAGAGGGTCCTACGAGCAGTACTTC
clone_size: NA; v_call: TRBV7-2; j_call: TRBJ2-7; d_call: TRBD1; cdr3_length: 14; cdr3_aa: CASSPQGGDYEQYF; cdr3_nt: TGTGCCAGCAGCCCACAGGGGGGAGACTACGAGCAGTACTTC
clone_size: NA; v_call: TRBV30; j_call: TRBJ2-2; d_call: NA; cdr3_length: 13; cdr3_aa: CAWSPLNTGELFF; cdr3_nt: TGTGCCTGGAGTCCGTTAAACACCGGGGAGCTGTTTTTT
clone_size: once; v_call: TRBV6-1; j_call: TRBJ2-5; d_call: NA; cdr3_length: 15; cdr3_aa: CASTPPGTPIGAQYF; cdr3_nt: TGTGCCAGCACCCCACCCGGGACGCCTATTGGGGCCCAGTACTTC
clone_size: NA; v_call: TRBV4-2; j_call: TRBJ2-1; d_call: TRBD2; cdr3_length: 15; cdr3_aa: CASSPAGGSYNEQFF; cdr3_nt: TGTGCCAGCAGCCCCGCGGGAGGCTCCTACAATGAGCAGTTCTTC
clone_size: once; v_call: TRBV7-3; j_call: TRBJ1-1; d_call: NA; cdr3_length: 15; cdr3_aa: CASSKTGFSNTEAFF; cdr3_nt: TGTGCCAGCAGCAAAACAGGGTTCTCGAACACTGAAGCTTTCTTT
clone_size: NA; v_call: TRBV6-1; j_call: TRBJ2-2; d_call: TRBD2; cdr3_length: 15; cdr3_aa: CASTGTSLSSGELFF; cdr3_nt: TGTGCCAGCACCGGGACTAGCCTTTCGTCCGGGGAGCTGTTTTTT
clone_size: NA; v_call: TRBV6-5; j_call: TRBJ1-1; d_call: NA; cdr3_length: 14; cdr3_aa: CASSYSFGGWEAFF; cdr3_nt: TGTGCCAGCAGTTACTCGTTTGGGGGTTGGGAAGCTTTCTTT
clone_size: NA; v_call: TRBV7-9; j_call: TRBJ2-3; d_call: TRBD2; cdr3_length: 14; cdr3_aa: CASSQGLAADTQYF; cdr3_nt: TGTGCCAGCAGCCAGGGACTAGCCGCAGATACGCAGTATTTT
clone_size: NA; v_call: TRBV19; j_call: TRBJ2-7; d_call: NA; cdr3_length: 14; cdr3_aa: CASRVNGQGYEQYF; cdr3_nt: TGTGCCAGTAGAGTTAATGGGCAGGGCTACGAGCAGTACTTC
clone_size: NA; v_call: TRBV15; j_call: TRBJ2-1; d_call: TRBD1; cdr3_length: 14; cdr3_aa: CATSRGTGGNEQFF; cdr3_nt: TGTGCCACCAGCAGAGGGACAGGGGGAAATGAGCAGTTCTTC
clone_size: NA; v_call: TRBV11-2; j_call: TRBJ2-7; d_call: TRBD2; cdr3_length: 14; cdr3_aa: CASSPGGLGYEQYF; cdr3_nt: TGTGCCAGCAGCCCCGGGGGACTAGGCTACGAGCAGTACTTC
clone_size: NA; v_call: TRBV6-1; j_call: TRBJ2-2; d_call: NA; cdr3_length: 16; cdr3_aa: CASSEFRGSHTGELFF; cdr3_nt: TGTGCCAGCAGTGAGTTCCGGGGAAGTCACACCGGGGAGCTGTTTTTT
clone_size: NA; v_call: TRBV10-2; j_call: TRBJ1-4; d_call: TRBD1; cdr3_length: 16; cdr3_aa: CASSEIGTGGGEKLFF; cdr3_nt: TGCGCCAGCAGTGAAATTGGGACAGGGGGAGGTGAAAAACTGTTTTTT
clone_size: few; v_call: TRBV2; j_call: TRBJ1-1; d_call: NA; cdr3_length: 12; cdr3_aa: CASIVRNTEAFF; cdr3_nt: TGTGCCAGCATCGTCAGGAACACTGAAGCTTTCTTT
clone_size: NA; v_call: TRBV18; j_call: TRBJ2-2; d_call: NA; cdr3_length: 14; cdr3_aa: CASSPIRDTGELFF; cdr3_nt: TGTGCCAGCTCACCAATTAGGGACACCGGGGAGCTGTTTTTT
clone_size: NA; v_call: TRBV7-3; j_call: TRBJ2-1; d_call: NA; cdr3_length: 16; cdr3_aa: CASSSGGGSSYNEQFF; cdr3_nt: TGTGCCAGCAGCTCCGGAGGGGGGAGCTCCTACAATGAGCAGTTCTTC
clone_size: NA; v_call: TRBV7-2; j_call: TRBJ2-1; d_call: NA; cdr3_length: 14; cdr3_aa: CASSLDVGMREQFF; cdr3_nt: TGTGCCAGCAGCTTAGACGTAGGGATGCGTGAGCAGTTCTTC